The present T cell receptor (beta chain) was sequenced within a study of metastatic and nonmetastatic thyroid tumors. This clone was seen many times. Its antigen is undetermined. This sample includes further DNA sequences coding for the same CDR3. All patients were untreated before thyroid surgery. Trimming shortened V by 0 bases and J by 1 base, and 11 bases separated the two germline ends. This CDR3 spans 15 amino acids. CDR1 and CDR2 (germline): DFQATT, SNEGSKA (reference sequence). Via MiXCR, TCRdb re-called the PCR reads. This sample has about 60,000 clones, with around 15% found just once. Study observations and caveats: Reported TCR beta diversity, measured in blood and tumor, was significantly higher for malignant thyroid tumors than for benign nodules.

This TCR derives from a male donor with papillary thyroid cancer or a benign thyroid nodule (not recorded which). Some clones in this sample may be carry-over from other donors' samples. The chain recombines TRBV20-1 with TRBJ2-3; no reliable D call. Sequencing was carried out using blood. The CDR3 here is CSARDSGLGTDTQYF. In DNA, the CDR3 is TGCAGTGCTAGAGATTCAGGATTAGGCACAGATACGCAGTATTTT.